The entry below gives a single T cell receptor beta chain sequence along with its context. No cognate antigen has been identified for it. No clone much larger than this one lies a single base away; base qualities are absent. The data derive from a study of blood T cell repertoires in COVID-19 (dated by TCRdb to between 2020 and 2021). Turning to the overall study: Samples covering the acute and convalescent phases of COVID-19 were provided by collaborators in the United States, Italy and Spain. The prospective study material was composed of cDNA or gDNA derived from T cells, B-cell-depleted T cells, or PBMCs. Deeply sampled blood TCRbeta repertoires from subjects exposed to, actively infected with, or recovered from COVID-19 were included in the dataset. The repertoires were released in a freely available public database meant as a resource for research on the immune response to SARS-CoV-2. Samples came from the ongoing ImmuneRACE study (first 160 participants) plus 1,254 subjects from 6 global collaborators. Sample metadata almost always included a de-identified subject ID, COVID-19 status, age in years and sex. Where HLA class I and class II types were available, the types were taken from metadata supplied by the sample provider, not from assay-based typing.

In the germline V gene, CDR1 corresponds to SGHVS and CDR2 to FQNEAQ. Including cysteine and phenylalanine, the CDR3 has 16 amino acids. Of the read, only the CDR3 DNA is kept; its 48 bases are in frame from base 1. V drops 3 bases and J drops 2 bases, leaving 14 bases in between. Results and caveats for the whole study, not just this receptor: The amount of clinical and demographic metadata varied by source and participant and was provided uncurated.

The collaborating institutions used their own protocols to collect whole blood in K2EDTA tubes. For TCRbeta analysis, collaborator samples were shipped as frozen whole blood, as isolated PBMCs, or as DNA extracted from either sample type. TCRbeta CDR3 regions were amplified from genomic DNA by means of the immunoSEQ Assay, a bias-controlled multiplex PCR. The authors processed their data as follows. Nucleated cell counts per sample were estimated from amplification of reference gene primers within the assay. To quantify the absolute abundance of each unique TCRbeta CDR3 rearrangement, sequence reads were collapsed and filtered. For each sample, productive Simpson clonality was calculated as the square root of Simpson's diversity index over productive rearrangements. TCRdb obtained this table from immuneACCESS and retained in-frame rearrangements with V and J assigned. These tables miss some clones; where compared with another copy, unresolved V genes account for less than half of the shortfall, and the remainder is unexplained. Clonal size and the V and J genes are those of that table, whereas D and trimming came from the DNA. Counted in this sample were about 100,000 clones; roughly 91% of them appeared once. The top ten hold 4% to 6% of the sample.

Rearrangement joined TRBV7-8 to TRBJ1-5; TRBD1 might be the D gene, on 5 matching bases. Sequenced input: peripheral blood. The sequence came from a human donor in a cohort sampled during active COVID-19. In nucleotide form, the sequence is TGTGCCAGCAGCTTTTTGGGAGGGGTAGGCAATCAGCCCCAGCATTTT. Its protein is CASSFLGGVGNQPQHF.